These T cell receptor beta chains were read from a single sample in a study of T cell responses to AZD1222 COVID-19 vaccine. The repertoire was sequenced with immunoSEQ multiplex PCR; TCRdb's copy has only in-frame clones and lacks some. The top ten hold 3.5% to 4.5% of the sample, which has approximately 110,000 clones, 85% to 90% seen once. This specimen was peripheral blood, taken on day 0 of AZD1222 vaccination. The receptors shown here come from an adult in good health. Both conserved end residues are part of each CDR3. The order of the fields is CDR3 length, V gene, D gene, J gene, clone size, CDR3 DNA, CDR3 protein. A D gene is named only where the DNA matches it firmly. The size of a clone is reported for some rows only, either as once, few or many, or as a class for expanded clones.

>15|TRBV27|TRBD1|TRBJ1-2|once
TGTGCCAGCAGTTCCCTACAGGGGGCAGGCTATGGCTACACCTTC
CASSSLQGAGYGYTF
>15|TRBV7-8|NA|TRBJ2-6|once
TGTGCCAGCAGCTTTAGCGGCTCTGGGGCCAACGTCCTGACTTTC
CASSFSGSGANVLTF
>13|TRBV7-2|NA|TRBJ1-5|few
TGTGCCAGCAGCTTAGGGGTTGGACAGCCCCAGCATTTT
CASSLGVGQPQHF
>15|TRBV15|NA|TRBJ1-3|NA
TGTGCCACCAGCAGAGAAATGGGAGGAGGAAACACCATATATTTT
CATSREMGGGNTIYF
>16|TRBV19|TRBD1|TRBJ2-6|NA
TGTGCCAGTAGTGACAGGGCGAGGCCTGGGGCCAACGTCCTGACTTTC
CASSDRARPGANVLTF
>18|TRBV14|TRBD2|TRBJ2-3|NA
TGTGCCAGCAGCCAAACCCGGACTAGCGGGGTAAATTTCGATACGCAGTATTTT
CASSQTRTSGVNFDTQYF
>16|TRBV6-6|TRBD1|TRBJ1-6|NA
TGTGCCAGCACTCCTGGACAGGGTGACCGTAATTCACCCCTCCACTTT
CASTPGQGDRNSPLHF
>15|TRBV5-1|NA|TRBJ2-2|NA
TGCGCCAGCAGCTTCGGCAGGTCGAACACCGGGGAGCTGTTTTTT
CASSFGRSNTGELFF
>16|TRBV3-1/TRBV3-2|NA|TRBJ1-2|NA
TGTGCCAGCAGCCAAGAAGGGCAGGGCGTTGGGATCGGCTACACCTTC
CASSQEGQGVGIGYTF
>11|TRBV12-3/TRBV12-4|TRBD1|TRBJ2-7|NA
TGTGCCAGCAGCCAGGACAGGGAGCAGTACTTC
CASSQDREQYF
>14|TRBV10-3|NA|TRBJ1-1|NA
TGTGCCATCAGCCGGGACCAAGGTTCCACTGAAGCTTTCTTT
CAISRDQGSTEAFF
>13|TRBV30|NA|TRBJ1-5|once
TGTGCCTGGAGTGTACAGGTACGACAGCCCCAGCATTTT
CAWSVQVRQPQHF
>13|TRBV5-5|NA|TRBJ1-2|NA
TGTGCCAGCAGCACGGGGGACACCTATGGCTACACCTTC
CASSTGDTYGYTF
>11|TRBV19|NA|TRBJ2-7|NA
TGTGCCAGTAGTTATCGGGACGAGCAGTACTTC
CASSYRDEQYF
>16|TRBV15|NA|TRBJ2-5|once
TGTGCCACCAGCAGGGATACGGGATCTCCTAAAGAGACCCAGTACTTC
CATSRDTGSPKETQYF
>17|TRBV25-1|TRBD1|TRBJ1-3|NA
TGTGCCAGCAGTGAATTTGCAGGGGGACGGTCTGGAAACACCATATATTTT
CASSEFAGGRSGNTIYF
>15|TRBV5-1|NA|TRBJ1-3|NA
TGCGCCAGCAGCCGCGACGGTTACTCTGGAAACACCATATATTTT
CASSRDGYSGNTIYF
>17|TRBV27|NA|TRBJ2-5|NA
TGTGCCAGCAGTTCCCTCCGGGAGTCACGCAAGAGTGAGACCCAGTACTTC
CASSSLRESRKSETQYF